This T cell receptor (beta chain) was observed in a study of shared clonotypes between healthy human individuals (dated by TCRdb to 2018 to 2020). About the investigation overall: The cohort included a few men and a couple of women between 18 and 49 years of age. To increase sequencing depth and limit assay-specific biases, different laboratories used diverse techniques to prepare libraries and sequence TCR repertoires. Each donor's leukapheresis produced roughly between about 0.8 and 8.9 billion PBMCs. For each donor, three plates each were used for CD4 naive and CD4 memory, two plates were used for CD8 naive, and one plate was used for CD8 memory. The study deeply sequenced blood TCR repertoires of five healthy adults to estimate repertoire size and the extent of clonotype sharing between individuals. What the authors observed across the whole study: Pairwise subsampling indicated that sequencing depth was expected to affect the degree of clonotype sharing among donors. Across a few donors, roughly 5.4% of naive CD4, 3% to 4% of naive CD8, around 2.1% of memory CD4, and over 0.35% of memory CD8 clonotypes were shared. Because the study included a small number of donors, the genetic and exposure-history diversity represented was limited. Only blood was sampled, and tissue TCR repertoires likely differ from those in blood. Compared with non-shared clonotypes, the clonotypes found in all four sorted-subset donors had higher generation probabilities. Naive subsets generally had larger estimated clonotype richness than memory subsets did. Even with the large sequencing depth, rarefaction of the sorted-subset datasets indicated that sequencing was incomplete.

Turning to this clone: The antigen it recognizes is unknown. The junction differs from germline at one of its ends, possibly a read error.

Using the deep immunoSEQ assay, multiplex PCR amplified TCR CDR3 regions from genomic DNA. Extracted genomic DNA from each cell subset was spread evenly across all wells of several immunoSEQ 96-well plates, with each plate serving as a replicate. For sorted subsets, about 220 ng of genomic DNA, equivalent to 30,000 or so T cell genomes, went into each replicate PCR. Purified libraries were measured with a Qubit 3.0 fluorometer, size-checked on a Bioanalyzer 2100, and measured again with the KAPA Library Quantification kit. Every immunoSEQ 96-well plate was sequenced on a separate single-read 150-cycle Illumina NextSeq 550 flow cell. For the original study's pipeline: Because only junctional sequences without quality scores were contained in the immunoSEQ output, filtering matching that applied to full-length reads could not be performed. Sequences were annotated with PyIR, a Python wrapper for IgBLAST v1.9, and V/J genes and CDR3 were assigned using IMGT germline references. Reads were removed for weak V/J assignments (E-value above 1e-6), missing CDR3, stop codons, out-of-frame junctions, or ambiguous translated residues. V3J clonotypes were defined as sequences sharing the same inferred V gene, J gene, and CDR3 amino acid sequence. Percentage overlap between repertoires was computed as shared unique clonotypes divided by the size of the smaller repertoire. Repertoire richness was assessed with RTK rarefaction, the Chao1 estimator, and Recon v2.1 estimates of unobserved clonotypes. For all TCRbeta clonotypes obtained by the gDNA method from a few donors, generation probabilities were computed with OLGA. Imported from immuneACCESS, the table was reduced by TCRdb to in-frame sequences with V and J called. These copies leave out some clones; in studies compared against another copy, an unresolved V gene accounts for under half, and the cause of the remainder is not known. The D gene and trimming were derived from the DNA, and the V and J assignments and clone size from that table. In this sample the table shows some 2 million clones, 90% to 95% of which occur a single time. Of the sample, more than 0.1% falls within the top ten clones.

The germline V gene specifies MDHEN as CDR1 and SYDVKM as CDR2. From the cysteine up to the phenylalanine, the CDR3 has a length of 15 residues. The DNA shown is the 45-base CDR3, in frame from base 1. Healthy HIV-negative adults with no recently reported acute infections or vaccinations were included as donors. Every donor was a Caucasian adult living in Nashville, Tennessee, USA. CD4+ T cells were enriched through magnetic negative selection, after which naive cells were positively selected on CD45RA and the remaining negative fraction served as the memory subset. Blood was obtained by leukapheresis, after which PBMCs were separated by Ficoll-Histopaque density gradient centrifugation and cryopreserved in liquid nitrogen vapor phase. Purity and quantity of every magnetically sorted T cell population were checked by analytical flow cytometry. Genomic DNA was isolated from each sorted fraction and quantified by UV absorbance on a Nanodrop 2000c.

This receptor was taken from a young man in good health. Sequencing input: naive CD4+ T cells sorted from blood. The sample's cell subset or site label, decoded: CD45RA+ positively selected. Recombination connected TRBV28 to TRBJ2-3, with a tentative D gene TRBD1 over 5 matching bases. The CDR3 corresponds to CATSGWGREADTQYF. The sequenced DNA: TGTGCCACCAGTGGGTGGGGCAGGGAAGCAGATACGCAGTATTTT.